The rows below give T cell receptor beta chains drawn from one sample of a study of patients and donors after allogeneic stem cell transplantation. Each CDR3 protein gets one entry after TCRdb re-called the RT-PCR reads with MiXCR. Seen here are roughly 880,000 distinct CDR3 sequences, roughly 18% observed once, and the top ten hold 5% to 6.5%. Sequencing used blood, either unsorted or a sorted T cell fraction (not recorded which). The receptors shown here come from a human donor who was either an allogeneic HSCT recipient or a stem cell or donor lymphocyte infusion donor (not recorded which). It is not recorded whose cells these are; they may come from a transplant donor. Each CDR3 is given with its conserved first and last residue. A D gene is named only where the DNA matches it firmly. Rows give clone size only sometimes, using once, few, many, or a class for an expanded clone.

clone size,V gene,J gene,D gene,CDR3 protein,CDR3 DNA
-,TRBV5-1,TRBJ2-2,TRBD2,CASSGRASGGSNTGELFF,TGCGCCAGCAGCGGACGGGCTAGCGGGGGGTCGAACACCGGGGAGCTGTTTTTT
-,TRBV5-5,TRBJ1-6,-,CASSPGGLDSPLHF,TGTGCCAGCAGCCCGGGGGGGCTGGATTCACCCCTCCACTTT
few,TRBV18,TRBJ1-1,TRBD1,CASSPGFTGGPLNTEAFF,TGTGCCAGCTCACCAGGTTTCACAGGGGGCCCCTTGAACACTGAAGCTTTCTTT
few,TRBV12-5,TRBJ1-3,-,CASEASDSPEFRFGNTIYF,TGTGCTAGTGAAGCATCGGACAGTCCAGAGTTTCGGTTCGGAAACACCATATATTTT
-,TRBV6-1,TRBJ2-6,-,CASSQRPTGFPGANVLTF,TGTGCCAGCAGTCAACGTCCGACAGGTTTCCCTGGGGCCAACGTCCTGACTTTC
-,TRBV4-1,TRBJ2-7,-,CASSHPTRSYEQYF,TGCGCCAGCAGCCACCCGACGCGTTCCTACGAGCAGTACTTC
-,TRBV28,TRBJ2-7,-,CASTPLAGGAVQYF,TGTGCCAGCACCCCACTGGCCGGGGGTGCTGTGCAGTACTTC
few,TRBV6-1,TRBJ1-2,-,CASTGAGASYGYTF,TGTGCCAGCACGGGGGCAGGAGCCTCCTATGGCTACACCTTC
few,TRBV2,TRBJ2-5,-,CASSPRGGRLETQYF,TGTGCCAGCAGTCCCCGAGGGGGTAGGCTGGAGACCCAGTACTTC
-,TRBV5-1,TRBJ1-1,TRBD1,CASSLRAGGSTEAFF,TGCGCCAGCAGCTTGAGAGCAGGGGGGAGCACTGAAGCTTTCTTT
-,TRBV5-1,TRBJ2-2,TRBD2,CASSYGLAPGELFF,TGCGCCAGCAGCTACGGACTAGCCCCCGGGGAGCTGTTTTTT
few,TRBV7-8,TRBJ2-4,-,CASSPPPWAKNIQYF,TGTGCCAGCAGCCCTCCCCCATGGGCCAAAAACATTCAGTACTTC
-,TRBV14,TRBJ2-7,TRBD1,CASSQVVTGGYEQYF,TGTGCCAGCAGCCAAGTCGTGACAGGGGGCTACGAGCAGTACTTC
-,TRBV11-2,TRBJ2-7,-,CASSLGHRPYEQYF,TGTGCCAGCAGCTTGGGACATCGGCCCTACGAGCAGTACTTC
few,TRBV7-9,TRBJ1-6,-,CASSLNPRWESNSPLHF,TGTGCCAGCAGCTTAAACCCCCGATGGGAGAGTAATTCACCCCTCCACTTT
-,TRBV20-1,TRBJ1-3,TRBD1,CSDTDRVGNTIYF,TGCAGTGATACTGACAGGGTCGGAAACACCATATATTTT
-,TRBV5-1,TRBJ1-1,TRBD1,CASSIQPQGAEAFF,TGCGCCAGCAGCATTCAACCCCAGGGGGCTGAAGCTTTCTTT
few,TRBV2,TRBJ2-7,TRBD2,CASRRGGGTYEQYF,TGTGCCAGCAGGCGAGGCGGGGGGACTTACGAGCAGTACTTC
few,TRBV12-3/TRBV12-4,TRBJ2-1,-,CASGSRTMFF,TGTGCCAGCGGGTCTAGGACTATGTTCTTC
few,TRBV28,TRBJ2-3,TRBD2,CALIAGASTDTQYF,TGTGCTCTTATAGCGGGGGCTAGCACAGATACGCAGTATTTT
once,TRBV30,TRBJ2-7,-,CAGGDNPYEQYF,TGTGCCGGGGGGGACAACCCCTACGAGCAGTACTTC
-,TRBV6-1,TRBJ1-5,-,CAGQDAGGNQPQHF,TGTGCCGGACAAGACGCTGGAGGCAATCAGCCCCAGCATTTT
few,TRBV7-2,TRBJ1-3,TRBD1,CASRFDRGGNTIYF,TGTGCCAGCAGATTCGACAGGGGTGGAAACACCATATATTTT
-,TRBV7-9,TRBJ1-4,-,CASSLGAGGNEKLFF,TGTGCCAGCAGCTTAGGAGCAGGCGGGAATGAAAAACTGTTTTTT
-,TRBV3-1,TRBJ2-2,TRBD2,CASSALAGRGTGELFF,TGTGCCAGCAGCGCCCTAGCGGGGCGAGGCACCGGGGAGCTGTTTTTT
-,TRBV5-1,TRBJ2-7,-,CASAILDPIYEQYF,TGCGCCAGCGCTATCCTGGACCCTATCTACGAGCAGTACTTC
few,TRBV7-2,TRBJ2-3,-,CASRLRTLRTDTQYF,TGTGCCAGCAGACTCCGGACTCTCAGGACAGATACGCAGTATTTT
-,TRBV5-1,TRBJ2-2,-,CASTPGGLSGELFF,TGCGCCAGCACACCTGGGGGTCTTAGCGGGGAGCTGTTTTTT
-,TRBV12-3/TRBV12-4,TRBJ1-2,-,CASSFGPGYTF,-
few,TRBV7-2,TRBJ2-5,TRBD2,CASSLLAGGGETQYF,TGTGCCAGCAGCCTACTAGCGGGGGGGGGAGAGACCCAGTACTTC
-,TRBV5-1,TRBJ2-3,-,CASSLGSGKAGTDTQYF,TGCGCCAGCAGCTTAGGCTCAGGCAAAGCAGGGACAGATACGCAGTATTTT
few,TRBV10-3,TRBJ1-1,TRBD1,CAISPAASTGGTEAFF,TGTGCCATCAGTCCCGCCGCCTCGACAGGGGGGACTGAAGCTTTCTTT
few,TRBV11-2,TRBJ2-7,-,CASSLIATYMGPFYEQYF,TGTGCCAGCAGCTTAATCGCCACTTATATGGGACCATTCTACGAGCAGTACTTC
-,TRBV15,TRBJ1-4,-,CATSRESAVTTNEKLFF,TGTGCCACCAGCAGAGAGTCAGCTGTTACAACTAATGAAAAACTGTTTTTT
few,TRBV12-3/TRBV12-4,TRBJ2-7,-,CASSLPTLARYEQYF,TGTGCCAGCAGTTTGCCGACTCTAGCGAGGTACGAGCAGTACTTC
-,TRBV6-1,TRBJ2-7,TRBD1,CASNSRYRTGSDEQYF,TGTGCCAGCAATAGTCGGTACCGGACAGGGTCCGACGAGCAGTACTTC
-,TRBV6-1,TRBJ2-7,TRBD1,CASRMQGVREQYF,TGTGCCAGCAGGATGCAGGGGGTTCGCGAGCAGTACTTC
few,TRBV2,TRBJ2-7,-,CASSAPGLSPHEQYF,TGTGCCAGCAGTGCGCCGGGACTCTCACCCCACGAGCAGTACTTC
few,TRBV11-2,TRBJ1-2,-,CASSPTGIYTGYTF,TGTGCCAGCAGCCCCACAGGGATCTATACTGGCTACACCTTC
-,TRBV5-1,TRBJ1-6,-,CASSLVDDSPLHF,TGCGCCAGCAGCTTGGTGGACGATTCACCCCTCCACTTT
-,TRBV5-1,TRBJ1-3,-,CASSLSAGDGNTIYF,TGCGCCAGCAGCTTGTCGGCAGGGGATGGAAACACCATATATTTT
-,TRBV10-3,TRBJ2-6,-,CATLSGANVLTF,TGTGCCACCCTTTCTGGGGCCAACGTCCTGACTTTC
many,TRBV4-3,TRBJ1-4,-,CASSQDRNSLIEKLFF,TGCGCCAGCAGCCAAGATAGAAACAGCCTTATTGAAAAACTGTTTTTT
-,TRBV10-3,TRBJ2-1,TRBD2,CAISDGSGKVGEQFF,TGTGCCATCAGTGACGGCAGCGGGAAAGTGGGCGAGCAGTTCTTC
few,TRBV20-1,TRBJ2-2,-,CSASDPRGAGELFF,TGCAGTGCTAGCGATCCCAGGGGTGCCGGGGAGCTGTTTTTT
few,TRBV21-1,TRBJ1-6,-,CASSKRREHALSSYNSPLHF,TGTGCCAGCAGCAAAAGGCGGGAGCATGCCCTAAGCTCCTATAATTCACCCCTCCACTTT
many,TRBV6-5,TRBJ1-6,-,CASSYSGGGNSPLHF,TGTGCCAGCAGTTACTCAGGGGGAGGTAATTCACCCCTCCACTTT
few,TRBV5-6,TRBJ2-7,-,CASSLAADSYEQYF,TGTGCCAGCAGCTTGGCCGCGGACTCCTACGAGCAGTACTTC